The 26 T cell receptor beta chains below were found in one sample sequenced in a study of T cell responses to AZD1222 COVID-19 vaccine. Here immunoSEQ multiplex PCR was the method, and the copy in TCRdb shows in-frame clones only, minus some. The table lists approximately 90,000 clones, over 80% of them singletons. The sample here was peripheral blood, taken on day 0 of AZD1222 vaccination. The receptor source for this set is an adult in good health.

V gene TRBV12-5 combines with J gene TRBJ2-2; tentative D call: TRBD2 (5 bases). Trimming took off 0 bases at V and 5 bases at J, with 10 bases between the two ends. Germline V CDR1 and CDR2: LGHNT, FRNRAP. There are 15 residues in the CDR3. CDR3 nucleotide sequence: TGTGCTAGTGGTTTGGTAATTTCGGGAACCGGGGAGCTGTTTTTT. This translates into CASGLVISGTGELFF.

The chain links TRBV7-9 to TRBJ2-1, with 9 bases identical to TRBD2. The CDR3 extends over 16 amino acids. After removal of 1 base from V and 4 bases from J, the junction contained 5 bases not matched to a gene. Germline V gives CDR1 SEHNR, CDR2 FQNEAQ (reference sequence). This chain's CDR3 is CASSLVGSGGYNEQFF. CDR3 DNA: TGTGCCAGCAGCTTAGTTGGTAGCGGGGGATACAATGAGCAGTTCTTC.

This clone was found once. This chain connects TRBV2 to TRBJ2-7; TRBD1 aligns across 8 bases. V lost 7 bases and J lost 2; bases outside the gene matches: 7. CDR1 is SNHLY and CDR2 is FYNNEI in the germline V gene. The length of the CDR3 is 14 residues. CDR3 bases: TGTGCCAGCACCAGACAGGGGACGACCTACGAGCAGTACTTC. This gives the protein CASTRQGTTYEQYF.

J is TRBJ1-1 and V is TRBV5-4; 8 nucleotides match TRBD1. With 7 bases clipped from V and 5 bases from J, the junction kept 13 bases outside the gene matches. CDR3 length: 15 residues. Germline CDR1 SGHNT, CDR2 YYREEE (reference sequence). CDR3 sequence (DNA): TGTGCCAGCTCCGCCTCCGACAGACAGGGGACTGAAGCTTTCTTT. Translation: CASSASDRQGTEAFF.

This chain uses TRBV24-1 with TRBJ1-5, with D hard to call. Trimming pared 3 bases from V and 7 bases from J, leaving 6 bases between. The germline V gene has CDR1 KGHDR and CDR2 SFDVKD. This CDR3 has 12 residues. CDR3 sequence reads: CATSDGQQPQHF. CDR3 nucleotide sequence: TGTGCCACCAGTGATGGGCAGCAGCCCCAGCATTTT.

This chain uses TRBV19 with TRBJ1-4, with TRBD1 as a possible D gene (6 bases). The germline CDR1 and CDR2 sequences are LNHDA and SQIVND (reference sequence). Trimming took off 3 bases at V and 8 bases at J, with 13 bases between the two ends. CDR3 length equals 14 residues. The CDR3 region has the DNA TGTGCCAGTAGTATCGGGGACAAACGGGAAAAACTGTTTTTT. It encodes CASSIGDKREKLFF. Together with reference TRBV19 and TRBJ1-4, the CDR3 gives the full variable domain: DGGITQSPKYLFRKEGQNVTLSCEQNLNHDAMYWYRQDPGQGLRLIYYSQIVNDFQKGDIAEGYSVSREKKESFPLTVTSAQKNPTAFYLCASSIGDKREKLFFGSGTQLSVL.

The rearrangement links TRBV3-1 (or the pseudogene TRBV3-2) to TRBJ1-1; unclear D gene. Germline V CDR1 and CDR2: LGHDT, YNNKEL (reference sequence). CDR3 length: 12 amino acids. V shed 1 base and J shed 11 bases, with 11 bases lying between them. CDR3 in amino acids: CASSQALGRAFF. CDR3 in DNA: TGTGCCAGCAGCCAAGCTCTAGGCAGGGCTTTCTTT.

This sequence joins TRBV30 and TRBJ2-2; 8 positions match TRBD1. CDR1 and CDR2 (germline): GTSNPN, SVGIG (reference sequence). V dropped 0 bases and J dropped 5; count of bases not matched to a gene: 5. The CDR3 consists of 15 residues. The CDR3 DNA reads as TGTGCCTGGAGTGTACCCCGACAGGGGACCGGGGAGCTGTTTTTT. Its translation is CAWSVPRQGTGELFF. Based on the CDR3 plus reference TRBV30 and TRBJ2-2, the full variable domain is SQTIHQWPATLVQPVGSPLSLECTVEGTSNPNLYWYRQAAGRGLQLLFYSVGIGQISSEVPQNLSASRPQDRQFILSSKKLLLSDSGFYLCAWSVPRQGTGELFFGEGSRLTVL.

This clone appeared a few times. The chain is built from TRBV28 and TRBJ1-5; 7 positions agree with TRBD1. V gave up 6 bases and J gave up 3 bases; unmatched junction bases: 11. CDR3 length: 16 amino acids. Germline lookup yields CDR1 MDHEN and CDR2 SYDVKM. The CDR3 sequence: CASSSSGTEYNQPQHF. Written as DNA, the CDR3 is TGTGCCAGCAGCTCATCCGGGACAGAATACAATCAGCCCCAGCATTTT.

The chain joins TRBV18 to TRBJ1-5; D is ambiguous. The V gene's germline CDR1 is KGHSH and CDR2 LQKENI. The CDR3 consists of 13 residues. Trimming shortened V by 2 bases and J by 5 bases, and 7 bases separated the two germline ends. The CDR3 nucleotides read TGTGCCAGCTCACCAGGATTCGATCAGCCCCAGCATTTT. Its protein product is CASSPGFDQPQHF.

The V call is TRBV19, the J call TRBJ1-1, with a possible D match to TRBD1 (6 bases). The CDR3 covers 13 residues. Germline CDR1 LNHDA, CDR2 SQIVND (reference sequence). V was clipped by 11 bases and J by 0 bases, with 13 bases between them. The CDR3 nucleotides read TGTGCCGTTAAGACAGGACTGAACACTGAAGCTTTCTTT. Translated: CAVKTGLNTEAFF.

The J gene is TRBJ2-1, the V gene TRBV2; 9 bases match TRBD2. Germline V CDR1 and CDR2: SNHLY, FYNNEI. With 8 bases clipped from V and 8 bases from J, the junction kept 28 bases outside the gene matches. The CDR3 runs 20 residues. Here the CDR3 reads CASEYYTGRSGSLRYYEQFF. In DNA, the CDR3 is TGTGCCAGCGAATATTATACCGGGCGTAGCGGGAGTTTACGGTACTATGAGCAGTTCTTC.

The chain links TRBV9 to TRBJ1-6; D is perhaps TRBD1 (5 bases). Germline CDR1 and CDR2: SGDLS and YYNGEE. V dropped 4 bases and J dropped 4 bases, with 12 bases sitting between them. This CDR3 is 15 amino acids long. CDR3 amino acids: CASSPRTSYNSPLHF. CDR3 DNA: TGTGCCAGCAGCCCACGGACAAGTTATAATTCACCCCTCCACTTT.

The chain carries TRBV19 and TRBJ1-5; 8 nucleotides line up with TRBD1. CDR1 is LNHDA, CDR2 SQIVND, per germline (reference sequence). Trimming took 2 bases from V and 1 from J; bases not matched to a gene: 7. The CDR3 is made up of 17 amino acids. For the CDR3, the DNA is TGTGCCAGTAGTATATTGGGGCAGGGGGCGAGCAATCAGCCCCAGCATTTT. Its protein product is CASSILGQGASNQPQHF.

The chain carries TRBV7-8 and TRBJ1-1; D is unresolved. The V end was cut by 3 bases, the J end by 1 base, with 3 bases between. The CDR3 totals 12 residues. Germline CDR1 SGHVS, CDR2 FQNEAQ. Written as DNA, the CDR3 is TGTGCCAGCAGCTTCACGAACACTGAAGCTTTCTTT. Its translation: CASSFTNTEAFF. The entire variable domain, with the rest obtained from reference TRBV7-8 and TRBJ1-1, is as follows: GAGVSQSPRYKVAKRGQDVALRCDPISGHVSLFWYQQALGQGPEFLTYFQNEAQLDKSGLPSDRFFAERPEGSVSTLKIQRTQQEDSAVYLCASSFTNTEAFFGQGTRLTVV.

This chain joins TRBV7-9 and TRBJ2-5; possibly TRBD2 for D (5 bases). In germline, CDR1 is SEHNR, CDR2 FQNEAQ (reference sequence). With 3 bases removed from V and 4 bases from J, the gap between germline ends came to 12 bases. The CDR3 is 14 residues long. The CDR3 region is CASSLERRRETQYF. CDR3 DNA: TGTGCCAGCAGCTTGGAGAGGAGGAGAGAGACCCAGTACTTC.

The V gene is TRBV10-3, the J gene TRBJ1-1, with TRBD1 matching over 7 bases. Germline V gene sequence: CDR1 ENHRY, CDR2 SYGVKD. J gave up 5 bases and V 6 bases, and 9 bases lay outside the gene matches. The CDR3 sequence is 14 residues long. The CDR3 region has the DNA TGTGCCATCAGCCACACGACAGGGAGGACTGAAGCTTTCTTT. The encoded protein is CAISHTTGRTEAFF.

The rearrangement links TRBV27 to TRBJ2-1; possibly TRBD2 for D (6 bases). Germline CDR1 is MNHEY and CDR2 is SMNVEV (reference sequence). V lost 4 bases and J 6 bases, leaving 13 bases between the germline ends. The CDR3 loop spans 14 amino acids. The CDR3 bases are TGTGCCAGCAGTTGGGACTCTCTCCTCAATGAGCAGTTCTTC. Its protein product is CASSWDSLLNEQFF.

V and J are TRBV30 and TRBJ1-4, with D hard to call. The length of the CDR3 is 15 residues. The V gene's germline CDR1 is GTSNPN and CDR2 SVGIG (reference sequence). V was clipped by 0 bases and J by 10 bases, with 18 bases between them. CDR3 loop: CAWSVLGGRTVKLFF. In nucleotides, the CDR3 is TGTGCCTGGAGTGTACTTGGTGGCCGCACGGTAAAACTGTTTTTT.

The V gene is TRBV2, the J gene TRBJ2-7; weak D call: TRBD1 (6 bases). This CDR3 contains 16 residues. Per germline, CDR1 SNHLY and CDR2 FYNNEI. Trimming pared 2 bases from V and 2 bases from J, leaving 16 bases between. As DNA, the CDR3 is TGTGCCAGCAGTGAATATTCCCTGACAGGAGCCTACGAGCAGTACTTC. Its translation is CASSEYSLTGAYEQYF. The variable domain in full, with the rest retrieved from reference TRBV2 and TRBJ2-7, is EPEVTQTPSHQVTQMGQEVILRCVPISNHLYFYWYRQILGQKVEFLVSFYNNEISEKSEIFDDQFSVERPDGSNFTLKIRSTKLEDSAMYFCASSEYSLTGAYEQYFGPGTRLTVT.

The chain is built from TRBV15 and TRBJ1-2; D perhaps matches TRBD1 (5 bases). Germline lookup yields CDR1 LNHNV and CDR2 YYDKDF (reference sequence). V lost 0 bases and J lost 4, with 12 bases in between. The CDR3 is made up of 15 amino acids. The CDR3 nucleotides read TGTGCCACCAGCAGAGATATAACAGGCAGCTATGGCTACACCTTC. Translation gives CATSRDITGSYGYTF.

This chain links TRBV19 with TRBJ2-5; TRBD2 is a possible D gene (5 bases). The length of the CDR3 is 14 residues. Looked up from germline, CDR1 is LNHDA and CDR2 is SQIVND (reference sequence). Deletions cut 2 bases from V and 5 bases from J, with 12 bases between. CDR3 region: CASSINALEETQYF. CDR3 bases: TGTGCCAGTAGTATAAACGCACTAGAGGAGACCCAGTACTTC.

The sample holds one count of this clone. The chain uses TRBV5-1 and TRBJ2-4; unclear D gene. Trimming pared 2 bases from V and 5 bases from J, leaving 17 bases between. Germline V gene data show CDR1 as SGHRS and CDR2 as YFSETQ. The CDR3 length is 16 residues. The CDR3 loop reads CASSLSTSAAENIQYF. DNA for the CDR3: TGCGCCAGCAGCTTATCAACCAGTGCAGCAGAAAACATTCAGTACTTC. The variable domain in full, completed from reference TRBV5-1 and TRBJ2-4, reads KAGVTQTPRYLIKTRGQQVTLSCSPISGHRSVSWYQQTPGQGLQFLFEYFSETQRNKGNFPGRFSGRQFSNSRSEMNVSTLELGDSALYLCASSLSTSAAENIQYFGAGTRLSVL.

The chain has TRBV15 and TRBJ2-7; D not resolved. The V end was cut by 8 bases, the J end by 1 base, with 9 bases between. This CDR3 region has 12 residues. The germline CDR1 and CDR2 sequences are LNHNV and YYDKDF (reference sequence). The CDR3 region is CATCDSSYEQYF. The CDR3 DNA follows: TGTGCCACCTGTGATAGTTCCTACGAGCAGTACTTC.

This clone came up a few times. The chain links TRBV7-9 to TRBJ1-1; TRBD1 might be the D (6 bases). V was trimmed by 0 bases and J by 1 base, leaving 9 bases between them. CDR3 length: 15 amino acids. Per germline, CDR1 SEHNR and CDR2 FQNEAQ (reference sequence). CDR3 amino acids: CASSLAGGWNTEAFF. Here the CDR3 DNA reads TGTGCCAGCAGCTTAGCAGGGGGGTGGAACACTGAAGCTTTCTTT.

The chain couples TRBV3-1 (or the pseudogene TRBV3-2) to TRBJ1-1; D remains unclear. The CDR3 is 14 amino acids. The V gene's germline CDR1 is LGHDT and CDR2 YNNKEL (reference sequence). V was cut by 1 base and J by 4 bases, with 10 bases left in between. In DNA, the CDR3 is TGTGCCAGCAGCCAAGGGGTGTTGGCCACTGAAGCTTTCTTT. Translation gives CASSQGVLATEAFF.